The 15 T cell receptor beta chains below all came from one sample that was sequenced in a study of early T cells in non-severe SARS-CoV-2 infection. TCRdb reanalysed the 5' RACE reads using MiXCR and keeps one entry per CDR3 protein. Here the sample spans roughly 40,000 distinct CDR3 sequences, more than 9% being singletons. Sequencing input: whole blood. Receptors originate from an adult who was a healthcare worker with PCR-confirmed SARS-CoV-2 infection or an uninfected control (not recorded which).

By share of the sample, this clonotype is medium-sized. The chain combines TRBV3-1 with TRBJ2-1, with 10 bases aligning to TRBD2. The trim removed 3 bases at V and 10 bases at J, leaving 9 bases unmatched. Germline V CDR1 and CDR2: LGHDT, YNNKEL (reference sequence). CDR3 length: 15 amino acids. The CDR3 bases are TGTGCCAGCAGCCAGCAAGCGGGAGGGCCGTGGGAGCAGTTCTTC. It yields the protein CASSQQAGGPWEQFF.

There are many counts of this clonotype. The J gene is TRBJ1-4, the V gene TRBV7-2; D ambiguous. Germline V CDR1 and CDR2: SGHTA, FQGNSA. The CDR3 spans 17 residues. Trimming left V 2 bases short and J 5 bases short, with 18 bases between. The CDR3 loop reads CASSLSGGFHTNEKLFF. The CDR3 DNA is TGTGCCAGCAGCTTATCTGGCGGATTCCACACAAATGAAAAACTGTTTTTT.

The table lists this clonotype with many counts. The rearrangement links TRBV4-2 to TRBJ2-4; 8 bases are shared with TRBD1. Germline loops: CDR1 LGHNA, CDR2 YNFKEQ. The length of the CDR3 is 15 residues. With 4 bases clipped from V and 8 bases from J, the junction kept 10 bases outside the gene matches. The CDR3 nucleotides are TGTGCCAGCAGCCCCACGGACAGGGTCGGGGACATTCAGTACTTC. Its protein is CASSPTDRVGDIQYF.

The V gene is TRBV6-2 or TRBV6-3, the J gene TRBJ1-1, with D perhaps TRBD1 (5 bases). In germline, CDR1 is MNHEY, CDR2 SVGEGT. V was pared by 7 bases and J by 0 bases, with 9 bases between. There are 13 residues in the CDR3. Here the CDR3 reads CASTGRMNTEAFF. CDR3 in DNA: TGTGCCAGCACAGGGAGAATGAACACTGAAGCTTTCTTT.

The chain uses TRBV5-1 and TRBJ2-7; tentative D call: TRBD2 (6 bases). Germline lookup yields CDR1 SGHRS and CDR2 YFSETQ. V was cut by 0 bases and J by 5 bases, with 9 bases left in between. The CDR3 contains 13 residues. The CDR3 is CASSLGRVDEQYF. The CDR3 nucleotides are TGCGCCAGCAGCTTGGGGAGGGTGGACGAGCAGTACTTC.

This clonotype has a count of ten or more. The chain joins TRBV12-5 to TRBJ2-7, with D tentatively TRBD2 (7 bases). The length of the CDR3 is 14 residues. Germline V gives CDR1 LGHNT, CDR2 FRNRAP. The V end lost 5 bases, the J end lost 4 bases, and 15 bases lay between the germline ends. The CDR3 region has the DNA TGTGCTAGTGGTCCACCAGGGGAGGGATACGAGCAGTACTTC. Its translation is CASGPPGEGYEQYF.

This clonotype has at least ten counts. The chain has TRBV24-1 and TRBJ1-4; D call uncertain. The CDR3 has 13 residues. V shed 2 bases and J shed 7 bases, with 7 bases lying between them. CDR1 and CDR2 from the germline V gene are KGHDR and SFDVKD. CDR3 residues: CATSDSTAEKLFF. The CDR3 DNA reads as TGTGCCACCAGTGATTCTACAGCTGAAAAACTGTTTTTT.

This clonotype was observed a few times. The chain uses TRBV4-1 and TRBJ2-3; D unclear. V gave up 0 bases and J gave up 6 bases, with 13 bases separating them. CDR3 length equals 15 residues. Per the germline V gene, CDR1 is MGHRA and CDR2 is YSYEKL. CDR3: CASSQERSHGDTQYF. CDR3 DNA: TGCGCCAGCAGCCAAGAAAGAAGCCACGGGGATACGCAGTATTTT.

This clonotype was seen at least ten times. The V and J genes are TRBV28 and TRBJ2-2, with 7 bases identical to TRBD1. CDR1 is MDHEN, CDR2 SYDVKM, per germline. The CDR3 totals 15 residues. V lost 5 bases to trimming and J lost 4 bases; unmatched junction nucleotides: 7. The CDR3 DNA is TGTGCCAGCAGTCCGGGACAGATCGGCACCGGGGAGCTGTTTTTT. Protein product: CASSPGQIGTGELFF.

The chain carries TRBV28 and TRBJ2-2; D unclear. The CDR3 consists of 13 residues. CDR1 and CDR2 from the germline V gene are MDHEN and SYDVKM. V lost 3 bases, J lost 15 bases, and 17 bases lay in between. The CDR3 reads CASSLVSSEKMFF. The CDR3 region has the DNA TGTGCCAGCAGTTTGGTTAGTTCTGAAAAGATGTTTTTT.

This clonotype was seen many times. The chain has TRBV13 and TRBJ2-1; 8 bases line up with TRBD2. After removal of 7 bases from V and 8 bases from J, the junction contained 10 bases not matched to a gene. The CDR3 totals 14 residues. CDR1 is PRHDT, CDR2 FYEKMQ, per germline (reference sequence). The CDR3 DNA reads TGTGCCAGCAAGAAATGGAGCGGGAGTGATGAGCAGTTCTTC. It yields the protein CASKKWSGSDEQFF.

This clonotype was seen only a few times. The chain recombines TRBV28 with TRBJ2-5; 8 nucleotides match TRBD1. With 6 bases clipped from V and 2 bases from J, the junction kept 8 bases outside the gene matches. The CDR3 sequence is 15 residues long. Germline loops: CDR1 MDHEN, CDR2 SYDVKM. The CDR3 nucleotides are TGTGCCAGCAGCCATGGGACAGGACGACAAGAGACCCAGTACTTC. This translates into CASSHGTGRQETQYF.

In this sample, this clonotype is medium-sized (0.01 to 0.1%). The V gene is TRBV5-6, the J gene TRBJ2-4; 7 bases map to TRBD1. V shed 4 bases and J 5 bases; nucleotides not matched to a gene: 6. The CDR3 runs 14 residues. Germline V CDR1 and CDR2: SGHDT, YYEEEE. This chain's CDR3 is CASSLTGLENIQYF. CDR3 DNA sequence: TGTGCCAGCAGCCTGACAGGGCTGGAAAACATTCAGTACTTC.

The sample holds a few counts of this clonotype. In nucleotides, the CDR3 is TGTGCCAGCAGCTCCCGGCAGCGGGTCGTCTACGAGCAGTACTTC. Protein: CASSSRQRVVYEQYF. The chain joins TRBV7-8 to TRBJ2-7, with D tentatively TRBD2 (6 bases). The CDR3 consists of 15 residues. V lost 4 bases and J lost 3, with 16 bases in between. Germline CDR1 SGHVS, CDR2 FQNEAQ.

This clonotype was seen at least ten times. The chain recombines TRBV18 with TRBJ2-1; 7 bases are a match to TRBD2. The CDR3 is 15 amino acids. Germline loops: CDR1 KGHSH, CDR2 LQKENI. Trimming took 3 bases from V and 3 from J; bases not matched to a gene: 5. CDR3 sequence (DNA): TGTGCCAGCTCACCCCCCGGCGGGGGCTACAATGAGCAGTTCTTC. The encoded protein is CASSPPGGGYNEQFF.